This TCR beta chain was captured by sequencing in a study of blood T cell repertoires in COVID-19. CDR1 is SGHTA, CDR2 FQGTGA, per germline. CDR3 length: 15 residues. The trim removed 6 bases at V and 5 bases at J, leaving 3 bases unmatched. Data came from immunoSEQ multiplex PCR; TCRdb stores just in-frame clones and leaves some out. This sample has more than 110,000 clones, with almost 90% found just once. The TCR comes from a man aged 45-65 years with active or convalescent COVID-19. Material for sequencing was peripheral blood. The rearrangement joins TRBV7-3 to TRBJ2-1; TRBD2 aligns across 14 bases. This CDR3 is CASRPGLAGDNEQFF. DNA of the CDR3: TGTGCCAGCAGACCGGGACTAGCGGGAGACAATGAGCAGTTCTTC.